The clone carrying this T cell receptor (beta chain) was counted many times. Antigen specificity is unknown. The entry originates in a study of regulatory T cells in long-lasting Graves disease. Germline values: CDR1 SGHNT, CDR2 YYREEE (reference sequence). V was pared by 4 bases and J by 4 bases, with 14 bases between. CDR3 length equals 14 residues. The authors built TCR beta libraries using iRepertoire HTBI primers and Arm-PCR of CDR3 regions. From the multiplex PCR reads, TCRdb called clonotypes with MiXCR, one entry per CDR3 protein. The table lists 300,000 to 450,000 distinct CDR3 sequences, about 16% of them singletons. Time point defined: newly diagnosed GD, antithyroid drugs for less than 3 months. Researchers made the TCR library from RNA that was extracted from PBMCs. Approximately 9.6 milliliters of peripheral blood were drawn into EDTA tubes. Findings of the study overall: Persistent Graves' disease cases displayed lower TCR diversity than newly diagnosed ones. The persistent group shared around 2,700 public clonotypes, more than the approximately 930 shared by new patients. Favored gene segments in persistent disease were TRBV28, TRBJ1-2 and TRBJ2-5.

The TCR sequence derives from a female donor with Graves disease. Source: peripheral blood mononuclear cells (PBMCs), taken at new diagnosis, from a patient treated with antithyroid drugs. The J gene is TRBJ1-1, the V gene TRBV5-4; D gene ambiguous. The CDR3 spells CASSPRGLSTEAFF. The DNA for the CDR3 is TGTGCCAGCAGCCCTCGTGGGTTGAGCACTGAAGCTTTCTTT. Complete variable domain (other parts from reference TRBV5-4 and TRBJ1-1): ETGVTQSPTHLIKTRGQQVTLRCSSQSGHNTVSWYQQALGQGPQFIFQYYREEENGRGNFPPRFSGLQFPNYSSELNVNALELDDSALYLCASSPRGLSTEAFFGQGTRLTVV.